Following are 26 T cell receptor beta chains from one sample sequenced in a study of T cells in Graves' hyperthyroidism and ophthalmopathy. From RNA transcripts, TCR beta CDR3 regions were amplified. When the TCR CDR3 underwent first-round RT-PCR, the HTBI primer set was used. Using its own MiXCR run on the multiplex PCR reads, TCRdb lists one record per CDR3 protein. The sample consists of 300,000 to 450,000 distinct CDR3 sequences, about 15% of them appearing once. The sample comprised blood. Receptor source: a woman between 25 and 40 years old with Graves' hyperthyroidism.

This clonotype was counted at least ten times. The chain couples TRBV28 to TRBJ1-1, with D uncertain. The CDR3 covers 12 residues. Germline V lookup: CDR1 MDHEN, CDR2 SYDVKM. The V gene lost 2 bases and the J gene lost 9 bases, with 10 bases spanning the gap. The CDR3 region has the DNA TGTGCCAGCAGTTTAGGGGAGCTGAAAGCTTTCTTT. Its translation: CASSLGELKAFF.

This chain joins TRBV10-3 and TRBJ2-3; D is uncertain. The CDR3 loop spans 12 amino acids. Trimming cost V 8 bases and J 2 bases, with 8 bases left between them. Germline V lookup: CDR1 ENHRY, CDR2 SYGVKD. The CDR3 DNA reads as TGTGCCATCTCCCCAGACACAGATACGCAGTATTTT. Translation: CAISPDTDTQYF.

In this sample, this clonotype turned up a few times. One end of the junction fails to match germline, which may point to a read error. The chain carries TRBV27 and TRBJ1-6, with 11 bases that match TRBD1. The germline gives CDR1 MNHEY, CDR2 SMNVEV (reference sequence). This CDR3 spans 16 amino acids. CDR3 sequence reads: CASILGDRGANSPLHF. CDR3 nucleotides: TGTGCCAGCATTTTAGGGGACAGGGGGGCAAATTCACCCCTCCACTTT.

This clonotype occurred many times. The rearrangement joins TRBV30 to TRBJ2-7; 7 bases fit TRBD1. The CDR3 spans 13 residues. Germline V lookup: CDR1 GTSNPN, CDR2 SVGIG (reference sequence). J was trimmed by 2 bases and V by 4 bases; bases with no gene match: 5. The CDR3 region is CAWTRDRAYEQYF. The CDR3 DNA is TGTGCCTGGACGAGAGACAGGGCCTACGAGCAGTACTTC. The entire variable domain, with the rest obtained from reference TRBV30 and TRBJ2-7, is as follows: SQTIHQWPATLVQPVGSPLSLECTVEGTSNPNLYWYRQAAGRGLQLLFYSVGIGQISSEVPQNLSASRPQDRQFILSSKKLLLSDSGFYLCAWTRDRAYEQYFGPGTRLTVT.

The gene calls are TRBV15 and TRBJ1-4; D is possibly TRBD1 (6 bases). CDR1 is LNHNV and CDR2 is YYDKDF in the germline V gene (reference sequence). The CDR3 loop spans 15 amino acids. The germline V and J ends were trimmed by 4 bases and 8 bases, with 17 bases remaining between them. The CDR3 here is CATSTEQGLEEKLFF. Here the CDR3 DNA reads TGTGCCACCAGCACCGAACAGGGATTGGAAGAAAAACTGTTTTTT.

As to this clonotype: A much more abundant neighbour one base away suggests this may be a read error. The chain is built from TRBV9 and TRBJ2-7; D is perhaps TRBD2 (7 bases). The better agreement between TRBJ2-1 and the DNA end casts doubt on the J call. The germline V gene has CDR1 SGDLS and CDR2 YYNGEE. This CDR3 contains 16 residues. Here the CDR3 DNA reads TGTGCCAGCACCCTGGGGGGGCGAAGAAGCTCCTACGAGCAGTTCTTC. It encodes CASTLGGRRSSYEQFF.

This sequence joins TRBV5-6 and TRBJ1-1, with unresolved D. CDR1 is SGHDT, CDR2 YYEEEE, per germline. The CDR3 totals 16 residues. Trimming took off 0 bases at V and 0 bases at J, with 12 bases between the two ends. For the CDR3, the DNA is TGTGCCAGCAGCTTGGTGTCGGGGAGCCTGAACACTGAAGCTTTCTTT. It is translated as CASSLVSGSLNTEAFF.

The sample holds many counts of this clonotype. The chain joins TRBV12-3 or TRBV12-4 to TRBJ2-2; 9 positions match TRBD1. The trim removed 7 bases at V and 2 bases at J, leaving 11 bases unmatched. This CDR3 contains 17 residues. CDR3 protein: CASTPDPGQGNTGELFF. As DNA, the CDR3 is TGTGCCAGCACCCCAGATCCGGGACAGGGAAACACCGGGGAGCTGTTTTTT.

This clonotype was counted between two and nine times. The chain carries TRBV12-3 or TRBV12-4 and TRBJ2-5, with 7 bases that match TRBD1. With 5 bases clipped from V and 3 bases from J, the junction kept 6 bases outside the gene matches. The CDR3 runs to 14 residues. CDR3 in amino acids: CASSDRGTEETQYF. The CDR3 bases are TGTGCCAGCAGTGACAGAGGGACAGAAGAGACCCAGTACTTC.

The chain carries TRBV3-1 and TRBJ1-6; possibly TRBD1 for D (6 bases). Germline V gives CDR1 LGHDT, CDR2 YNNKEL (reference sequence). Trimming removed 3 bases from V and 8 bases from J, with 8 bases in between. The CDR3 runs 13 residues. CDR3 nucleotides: TGTGCCAGCAGCCAGGGGGCAGATTCACCCCTCCACTTT. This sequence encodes CASSQGADSPLHF. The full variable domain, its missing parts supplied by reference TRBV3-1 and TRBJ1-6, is DTAVSQTPKYLVTQMGNDKSIKCEQNLGHDTMYWYKQDSKKFLKIMFSYNNKELIINETVPNRFSPKSPDKAHLNLHINSLELGDSAVYFCASSQGADSPLHFGNGTRLTVT.

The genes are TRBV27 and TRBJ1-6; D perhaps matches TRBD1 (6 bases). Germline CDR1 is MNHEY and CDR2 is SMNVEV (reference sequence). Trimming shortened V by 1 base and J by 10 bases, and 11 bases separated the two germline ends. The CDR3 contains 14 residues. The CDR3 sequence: CASSLFAGESPLHF. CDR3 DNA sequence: TGTGCCAGCAGTTTATTTGCAGGGGAATCACCCCTCCACTTT.

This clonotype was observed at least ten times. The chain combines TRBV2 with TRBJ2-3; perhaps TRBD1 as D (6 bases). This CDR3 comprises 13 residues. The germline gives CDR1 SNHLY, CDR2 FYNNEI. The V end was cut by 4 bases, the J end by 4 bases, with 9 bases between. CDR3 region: CASSGQAPDTQYF. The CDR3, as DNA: TGTGCCAGCAGTGGACAGGCGCCAGATACGCAGTATTTT.

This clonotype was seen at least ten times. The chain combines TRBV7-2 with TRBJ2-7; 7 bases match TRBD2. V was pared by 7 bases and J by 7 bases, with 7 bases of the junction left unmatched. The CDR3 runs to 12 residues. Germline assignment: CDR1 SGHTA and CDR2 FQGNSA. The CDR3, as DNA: TGTGCCAGCACCATTGACGGGGGGGAGCAGTACTTC. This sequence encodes CASTIDGGEQYF.

CDR3 in amino acids: CASSSTGGKYYGYTF. The CDR3 DNA reads as TGCGCCAGCAGCTCCACAGGGGGGAAGTACTATGGCTACACCTTC. This chain links TRBV5-1 with TRBJ1-2; 8 nucleotides align to TRBD1. V was pared by 3 bases and J by 3 bases, with 7 bases of the junction left unmatched. There are 15 residues in the CDR3. Germline loops: CDR1 SGHRS, CDR2 YFSETQ. Drawing the rest from reference TRBV5-1 and TRBJ1-2, the complete variable domain is KAGVTQTPRYLIKTRGQQVTLSCSPISGHRSVSWYQQTPGQGLQFLFEYFSETQRNKGNFPGRFSGRQFSNSRSEMNVSTLELGDSALYLCASSSTGGKYYGYTFGSGTRLTVV.

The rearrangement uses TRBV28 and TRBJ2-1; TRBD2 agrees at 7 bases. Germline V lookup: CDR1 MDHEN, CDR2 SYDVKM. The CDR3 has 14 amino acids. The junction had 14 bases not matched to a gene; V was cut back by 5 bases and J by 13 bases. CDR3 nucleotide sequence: TGTGCCAGCAGTCTGGCTAGCGGCCGTAGAACTCAGTTCTTC. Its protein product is CASSLASGRRTQFF.

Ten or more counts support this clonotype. CDR3 bases: TGTGCCAGCAGTTACGCCGGGACAGCTGGGGAGCAGTACTTC. Residues: CASSYAGTAGEQYF. The V and J genes are TRBV6-6 and TRBJ2-7; 7 bases align to TRBD1. This CDR3 comprises 14 residues. CDR1 MNHNY and CDR2 SVGAGI come from the germline V gene (reference sequence). V was clipped by 2 bases and J by 7 bases; unmatched bases: 8.

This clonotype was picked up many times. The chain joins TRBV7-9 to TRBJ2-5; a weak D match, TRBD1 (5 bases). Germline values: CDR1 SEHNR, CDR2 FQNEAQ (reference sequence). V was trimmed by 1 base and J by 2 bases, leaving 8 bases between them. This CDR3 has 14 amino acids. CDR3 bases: TGTGCCAGCAGCTTAGAAGCAGGGCAAGAGACCCAGTACTTC. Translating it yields CASSLEAGQETQYF.

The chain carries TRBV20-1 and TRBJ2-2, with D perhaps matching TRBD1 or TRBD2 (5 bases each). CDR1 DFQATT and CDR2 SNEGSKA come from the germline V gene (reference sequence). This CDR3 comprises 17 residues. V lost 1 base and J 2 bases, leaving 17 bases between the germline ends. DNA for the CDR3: TGCAGTGCTAGAGGGGGGAAGGGGAAGGGTAACACCGGGGAGCTGTTTTTT. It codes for CSARGGKGKGNTGELFF.

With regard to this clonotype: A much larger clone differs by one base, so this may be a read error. The CDR3 DNA follows: TGTGCCAGCAGCCACACGAGGACGACGGATGAGCAGTTCTTC. Translation: CASSHTRTTDEQFF. The rearrangement uses TRBV3-1 and TRBJ2-1; no definite D call. The ends were cut back, 3 bases at V and 8 bases at J, with 14 bases in the middle. This CDR3 has 14 amino acids. The germline V gene encodes CDR1 LGHDT and CDR2 YNNKEL (reference sequence).

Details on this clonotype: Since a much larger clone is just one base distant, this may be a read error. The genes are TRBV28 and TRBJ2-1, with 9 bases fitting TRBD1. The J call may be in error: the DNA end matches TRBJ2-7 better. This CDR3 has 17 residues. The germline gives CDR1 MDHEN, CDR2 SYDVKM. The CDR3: CASRGPGQGLSYNEQYF. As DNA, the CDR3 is TGTGCCAGCAGGGGTCCGGGACAGGGACTCTCCTACAATGAGCAGTACTTC.

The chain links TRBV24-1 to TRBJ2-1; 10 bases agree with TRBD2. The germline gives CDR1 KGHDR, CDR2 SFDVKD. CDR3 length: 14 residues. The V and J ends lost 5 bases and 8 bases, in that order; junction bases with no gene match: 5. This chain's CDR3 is CATSGTAGGDEQFF. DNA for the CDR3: TGTGCCACCAGTGGAACAGCGGGAGGGGATGAGCAGTTCTTC.

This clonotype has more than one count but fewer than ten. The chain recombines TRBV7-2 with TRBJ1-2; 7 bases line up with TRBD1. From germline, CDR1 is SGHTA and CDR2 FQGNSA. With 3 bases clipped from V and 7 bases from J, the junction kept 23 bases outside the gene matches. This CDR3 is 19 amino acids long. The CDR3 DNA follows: TGTGCCAGCAGCTTCTCGGTCCAAATAACAGGGGACACCGAAGGTGGCTACACCTTC. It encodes CASSFSVQITGDTEGGYTF.

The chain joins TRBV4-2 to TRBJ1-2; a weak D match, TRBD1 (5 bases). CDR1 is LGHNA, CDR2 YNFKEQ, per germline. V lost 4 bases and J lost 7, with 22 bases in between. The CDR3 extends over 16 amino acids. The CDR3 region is CASSRPTQAKRAGYTF. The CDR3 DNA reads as TGTGCCAGCAGCCGACCGACACAGGCCAAGCGGGCTGGCTACACCTTC.

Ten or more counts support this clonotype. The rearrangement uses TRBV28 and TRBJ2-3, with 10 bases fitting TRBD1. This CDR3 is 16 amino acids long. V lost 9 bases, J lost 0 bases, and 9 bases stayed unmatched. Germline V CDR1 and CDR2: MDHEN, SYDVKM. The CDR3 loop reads CASFPGQGMSTDTQYF. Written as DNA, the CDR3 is TGTGCCAGTTTTCCGGGACAGGGGATGAGCACAGATACGCAGTATTTT.

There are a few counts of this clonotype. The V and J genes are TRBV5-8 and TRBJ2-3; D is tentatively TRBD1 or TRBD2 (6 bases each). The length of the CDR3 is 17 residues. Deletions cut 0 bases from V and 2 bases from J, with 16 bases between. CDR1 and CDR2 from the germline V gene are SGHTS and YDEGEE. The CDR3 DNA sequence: TGTGCCAGCAGCTTGGCCAAGTTTGGGGGGCACACAGATACGCAGTATTTT. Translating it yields CASSLAKFGGHTDTQYF.

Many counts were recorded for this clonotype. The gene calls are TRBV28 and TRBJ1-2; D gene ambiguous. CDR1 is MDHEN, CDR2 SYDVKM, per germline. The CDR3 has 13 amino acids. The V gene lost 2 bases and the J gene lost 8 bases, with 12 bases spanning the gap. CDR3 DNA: TGTGCCAGCAGTTTAGGTGGGGTACTGGGCTACACCTTC. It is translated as CASSLGGVLGYTF.